The 23 T cell receptor beta chains given below trace back to one sample, sequenced in a study of OX40 agonist ivuxolimab in advanced cancers. Library construction relied on the immunoSEQ multiplex PCR assay. TCRdb obtained this table from immuneACCESS and retained in-frame rearrangements with V and J assigned. These tables miss some clones; where compared with another copy, unresolved V genes account for less than half of the shortfall, and the remainder is unexplained. Counted in this sample were around 100,000 clones; around 91% of them appeared once. The ten largest clones take up around 0.16% of the sample. Here the sequenced sample was CD4+ or CD8+ T cells sorted from blood, taken in a trial of the OX40 agonist ivuxolimab. The receptor source for this set is an adult with an advanced solid tumor such as melanoma, head and neck, liver or kidney cancer.

J is TRBJ2-1 and V is TRBV19; D is uncertain. This CDR3 is built from 12 residues. Per germline, CDR1 LNHDA and CDR2 SQIVND (reference sequence). V was trimmed by 0 bases and J by 10 bases, leaving 7 bases between them. The CDR3 loop is CASSIDGYEQFF. The DNA for the CDR3 is TGTGCCAGTAGTATAGATGGATACGAGCAGTTCTTC.

V is TRBV7-3 and J is TRBJ2-1; 11 positions match TRBD2. The length of the CDR3 is 16 residues. V dropped 6 bases and J dropped 9; count of bases not matched to a gene: 13. CDR1 is SGHTA and CDR2 is FQGTGA in the germline V gene. The CDR3 sequence: CASSPALAGVSGEQFF. DNA of the CDR3: TGTGCCAGCAGTCCCGCACTAGCGGGGGTCTCCGGTGAGCAGTTCTTC.

This chain connects TRBV4-2 to TRBJ1-5; D might be TRBD1 (6 bases). This CDR3 spans 15 amino acids. CDR1 and CDR2 from the germline V gene are LGHNA and YNFKEQ. V lost 0 bases and J lost 7, with 13 bases in between. CDR3 sequence reads: CASSQDGGAGQPQHF. As DNA, the CDR3 is TGTGCCAGCAGCCAAGATGGGGGGGCCGGGCAGCCCCAGCATTTT.

The rearrangement joins TRBV14 to TRBJ2-5; possible D gene TRBD1, 6 bases. V dropped 2 bases and J dropped 7 bases, with 26 bases sitting between them. The CDR3 spans 18 residues. From germline, CDR1 is SGHDN and CDR2 FVKESK. CDR3 DNA sequence: TGTGCCAGCAGCCAAATTTGGGTCGTCGCTAGGGGGTCGGGGACCCAGTACTTC. It translates to CASSQIWVVARGSGTQYF.

The chain uses TRBV2 and TRBJ2-7, with a tentative D call TRBD1 (5 bases). The germline V gene has CDR1 SNHLY and CDR2 FYNNEI. V lost 7 bases and J lost 0, with 16 bases in between. The CDR3 is made up of 15 amino acids. The CDR3, as DNA: TGTGCCAGCAAGCCACAGGCACTGAGCTCCTACGAGCAGTACTTC. Protein product: CASKPQALSSYEQYF.

The V call is TRBV30, the J call TRBJ2-3; 7 positions match TRBD1. CDR1 GTSNPN and CDR2 SVGIG come from the germline V gene (reference sequence). After removal of 2 bases from V and 2 bases from J, the junction contained 1 base not matched to a gene. The CDR3 totals 13 residues. CDR3 amino acids: CAWSTGATDTQYF. CDR3 coding DNA: TGTGCCTGGAGTACAGGGGCCACAGATACGCAGTATTTT.

This clone occurred a few times. This chain joins TRBV9 and TRBJ2-5, with D maybe TRBD2 (5 bases). V lost 4 bases and J 5 bases, leaving 24 bases between the germline ends. There are 17 residues in the CDR3. The germline gives CDR1 SGDLS, CDR2 YYNGEE. The CDR3 DNA follows: TGTGCCAGCAGCCCCCTCTCTGGGAGCTTCGGGGTGGAGACCCAGTACTTC. This sequence encodes CASSPLSGSFGVETQYF. Based on the CDR3 plus reference TRBV9 and TRBJ2-5, the full variable domain is DSGVTQTPKHLITATGQRVTLRCSPRSGDLSVYWYQQSLDQGLQFLIQYYNGEERAKGNILERFSAQQFPDLHSELNLSSLELGDSALYFCASSPLSGSFGVETQYFGPGTRLLVL.

The chain has TRBV2 and TRBJ2-7, with unresolved D. CDR1 and CDR2 from the germline V gene are SNHLY and FYNNEI. Trimming shortened V by 7 bases and J by 0 bases, and 16 bases separated the two germline ends. The CDR3 has 15 amino acids. The CDR3 is CASNDGAVLSYEQYF. The CDR3 DNA follows: TGTGCCAGCAATGACGGAGCTGTACTCTCCTACGAGCAGTACTTC.

The chain couples TRBV19 to TRBJ1-1, with D unresolved. Per germline, CDR1 LNHDA and CDR2 SQIVND (reference sequence). The V end was cut by 6 bases, the J end by 10 bases, with 12 bases between. The CDR3 loop spans 11 amino acids. CDR3 DNA sequence: TGTGCCAGTAGCACTCGGAGGGTAGCTTTCTTT. Its translation is CASSTRRVAFF.

This rearrangement joins TRBV30 to TRBJ1-4; D perhaps matches TRBD1 (6 bases). CDR1 and CDR2 (germline): GTSNPN, SVGIG (reference sequence). The ends were cut back, 0 bases at V and 3 bases at J, with 17 bases in the middle. The CDR3 consists of 17 residues. The CDR3 coding sequence is TGTGCCTGGAGTGTACAAACCCAGGGGTTTGCTAATGAAAAACTGTTTTTT. It specifies CAWSVQTQGFANEKLFF.

The rearrangement joins TRBV5-1 to TRBJ2-7, with D possibly being TRBD1 (7 bases). CDR3 length equals 16 residues. The germline gives CDR1 SGHRS, CDR2 YFSETQ. Trimming took 4 bases from V and 2 from J, leaving 19 bases between them. The CDR3 here is CASSVAGGGSPYEQYF. The CDR3 nucleotides are TGCGCCAGCAGCGTTGCTGGAGGGGGCTCCCCCTACGAGCAGTACTTC.

This chain links TRBV28 with TRBJ2-4, with 8 bases that match TRBD2. After removal of 11 bases from V and 7 bases from J, the junction contained 10 bases not matched to a gene. The CDR3 is 13 amino acids. The V gene's germline CDR1 is MDHEN and CDR2 SYDVKM. In DNA, the CDR3 is TGTGCCGCTCTCGGCGGGAGGTTGAACATTCAGTACTTC. It specifies CAALGGRLNIQYF.

This chain connects TRBV19 to TRBJ1-5; D not resolved. This CDR3 is 15 amino acids long. V lost 3 bases and J lost 8, with 17 bases in between. The V gene's germline CDR1 is LNHDA and CDR2 SQIVND (reference sequence). CDR3: CASSIGLGRGEPQHF. CDR3 nucleotides: TGTGCCAGTAGTATCGGCCTGGGCCGGGGAGAGCCCCAGCATTTT.

The chain employs TRBV30 and TRBJ2-7; D may correspond to TRBD1 or TRBD2 (5 bases each). Germline V lookup: CDR1 GTSNPN, CDR2 SVGIG (reference sequence). V gave up 2 bases and J gave up 2 bases, with 13 bases separating them. The CDR3 consists of 14 residues. CDR3 region: CAWSIGPGPYEQYF. In DNA, the CDR3 is TGTGCCTGGAGTATCGGGCCGGGGCCCTACGAGCAGTACTTC.

The rearrangement joins TRBV7-2 to TRBJ2-3; D not certain. V dropped 1 base and J dropped 9 bases, with 14 bases sitting between them. Germline V gives CDR1 SGHTA, CDR2 FQGNSA. There are 14 residues in the CDR3. The CDR3 DNA reads TGTGCCAGCAGCTTAGTACTTCTCGGCGGAACGCAGTATTTT. It is translated as CASSLVLLGGTQYF. Full variable domain (outside the CDR3, taken from reference TRBV7-2 and TRBJ2-3): GAGVSQSPSNKVTEKGKDVELRCDPISGHTALYWYRQSLGQGLEFLIYFQGNSAPDKSGLPSDRFSAERTGGSVSTLTIQRTQQEDSAVYLCASSLVLLGGTQYFGPGTRLTVL.

The chain links TRBV5-4 to TRBJ1-2, with unresolved D. Germline assignment: CDR1 SGHNT and CDR2 YYREEE (reference sequence). Between the trimmed V and J ends, which lost 2 bases and 7 bases, there was a span of 9 bases. This CDR3 spans 12 amino acids. The CDR3 region has the DNA TGTGCCAGCAGCTTTGCCCGGGCTGGCTACACCTTC. Its protein product is CASSFARAGYTF.

V is TRBV9 and J is TRBJ2-1, with a weak D call TRBD1 (6 bases). This CDR3 spans 16 amino acids. Per the germline V gene, CDR1 is SGDLS and CDR2 is YYNGEE. V lost 0 bases, J lost 7 bases, and 17 bases lay in between. The DNA for the CDR3 is TGTGCCAGCAGCGTAGTCGTGGGGGCCGGTGAGAATGAGCAGTTCTTC. It is translated as CASSVVVGAGENEQFF.

This clone showed up just once. The chain links TRBV9 to TRBJ2-2; D is ambiguous. V was shortened by 0 bases and J by 7 bases, with 7 bases between the two germline ends. Per the germline V gene, CDR1 is SGDLS and CDR2 is YYNGEE. This CDR3 is 13 amino acids long. For the CDR3, the DNA is TGTGCCAGCAGCGTAGAAAGCGTCGGGGAGCTGTTTTTT. Protein: CASSVESVGELFF.

The V call is TRBV28, the J call TRBJ2-7; TRBD2 agrees at 10 bases. The germline CDR1 and CDR2 sequences are MDHEN and SYDVKM. V was pared by 1 base and J by 7 bases, with 7 bases of the junction left unmatched. The CDR3 length is 15 residues. CDR3 in amino acids: CASSLLASGSREQYF. The DNA of the CDR3 is TGTGCCAGCAGTTTATTGGCTAGCGGGAGTAGAGAGCAGTACTTC.

The chain joins TRBV19 to TRBJ1-5; 8 nucleotides align to TRBD1. CDR1 and CDR2 (germline): LNHDA, SQIVND (reference sequence). The CDR3 covers 16 residues. The V and J ends lost 3 bases and 2 bases, in that order; junction bases with no gene match: 6. CDR3 region: CASSITGGGGNQPQHF. Written as DNA, the CDR3 is TGTGCCAGTAGTATTACAGGGGGTGGGGGCAATCAGCCCCAGCATTTT.

The chain couples TRBV30 to TRBJ1-2, with unresolved D. V was trimmed by 2 bases and J by 2 bases, leaving 15 bases between them. The CDR3 is 15 residues long. Germline assignment: CDR1 GTSNPN and CDR2 SVGIG (reference sequence). CDR3 residues: CAWSSRGRANYGYTF. CDR3 sequence (DNA): TGTGCCTGGAGTTCCCGGGGTAGGGCGAACTATGGCTACACCTTC.

Points on this clone: The sample contains more than one DNA sequence encoding this CDR3. The chain is built from TRBV5-1 and TRBJ1-1; D ambiguous. CDR3 length equals 13 residues. V lost 0 bases and J lost 1, with 4 bases in between. In germline, CDR1 is SGHRS, CDR2 YFSETQ. CDR3 sequence (DNA): TGCGCCAGCAGCTTGGGACCGAACACTGAAGCTTTCTTT. Its translation is CASSLGPNTEAFF.

The chain uses TRBV27 and TRBJ2-2; no definite D call. The CDR3 is made up of 12 amino acids. The V gene's germline CDR1 is MNHEY and CDR2 SMNVEV (reference sequence). Trimming left V 8 bases short and J 6 bases short, with 10 bases between. In DNA form, the CDR3 reads TGTGCCAGCGGTACAGTTCCCGGGGAGCTGTTTTTT. It specifies CASGTVPGELFF.